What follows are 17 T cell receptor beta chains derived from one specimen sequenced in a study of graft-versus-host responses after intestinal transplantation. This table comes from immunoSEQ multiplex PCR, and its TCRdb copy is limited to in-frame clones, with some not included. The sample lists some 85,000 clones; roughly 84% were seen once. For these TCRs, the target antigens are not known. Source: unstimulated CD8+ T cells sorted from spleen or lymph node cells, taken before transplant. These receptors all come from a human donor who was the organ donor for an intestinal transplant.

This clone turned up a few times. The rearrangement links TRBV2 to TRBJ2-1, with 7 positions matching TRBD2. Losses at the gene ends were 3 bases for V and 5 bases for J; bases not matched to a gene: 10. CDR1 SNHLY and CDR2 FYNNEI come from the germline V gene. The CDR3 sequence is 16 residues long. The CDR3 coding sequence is TGTGCCAGCAGTGATGGGGGAGGGTATGTTGACAATGAGCAGTTCTTC. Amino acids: CASSDGGGYVDNEQFF.

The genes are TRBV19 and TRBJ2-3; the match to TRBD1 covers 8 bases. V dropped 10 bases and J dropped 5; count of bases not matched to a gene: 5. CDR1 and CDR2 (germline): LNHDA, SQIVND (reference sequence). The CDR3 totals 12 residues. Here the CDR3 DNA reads TGTGCCACCGGACAGGGTGTAGATACGCAGTATTTT. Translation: CATGQGVDTQYF.

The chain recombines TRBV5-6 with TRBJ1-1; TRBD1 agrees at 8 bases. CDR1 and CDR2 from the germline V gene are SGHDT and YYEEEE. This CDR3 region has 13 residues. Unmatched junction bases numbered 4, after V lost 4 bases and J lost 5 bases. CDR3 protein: CASSPRQGTEAFF. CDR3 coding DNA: TGTGCCAGCAGCCCAAGACAGGGGACTGAAGCTTTCTTT.

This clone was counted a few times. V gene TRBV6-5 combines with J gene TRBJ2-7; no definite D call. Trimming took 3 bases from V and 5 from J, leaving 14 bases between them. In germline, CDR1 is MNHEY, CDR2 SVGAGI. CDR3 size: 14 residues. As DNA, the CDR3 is TGTGCCAGCAGTTATACCCTTCTTACGAACGAGCAGTACTTC. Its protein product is CASSYTLLTNEQYF.

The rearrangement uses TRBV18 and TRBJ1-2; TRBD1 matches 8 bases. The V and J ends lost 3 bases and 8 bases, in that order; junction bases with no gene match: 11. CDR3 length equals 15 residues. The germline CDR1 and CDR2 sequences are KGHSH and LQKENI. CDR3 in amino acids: CASSPNGQGMEGYTF. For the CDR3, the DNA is TGTGCCAGCTCACCCAACGGACAGGGTATGGAAGGCTACACCTTC.

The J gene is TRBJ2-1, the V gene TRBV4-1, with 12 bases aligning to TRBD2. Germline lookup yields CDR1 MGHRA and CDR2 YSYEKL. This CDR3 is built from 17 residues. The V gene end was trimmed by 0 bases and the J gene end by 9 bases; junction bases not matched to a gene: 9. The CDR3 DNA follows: TGCGCCAGCAGCCAAGATCCCGCTAGCGGGGGGGCAGGTGAGCAGTTCTTC. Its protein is CASSQDPASGGAGEQFF.

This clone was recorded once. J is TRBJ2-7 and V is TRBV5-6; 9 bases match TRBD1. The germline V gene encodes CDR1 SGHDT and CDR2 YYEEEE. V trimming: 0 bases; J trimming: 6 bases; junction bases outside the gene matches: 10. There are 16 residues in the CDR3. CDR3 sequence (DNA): TGTGCCAGCAGCTTGGCAGCCGGGACAGGGAGTTCCGAGCAGTACTTC. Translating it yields CASSLAAGTGSSEQYF. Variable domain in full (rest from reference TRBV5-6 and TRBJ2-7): DAGVTQSPTHLIKTRGQQVTLRCSPKSGHDTVSWYQQALGQGPQFIFQYYEEEERQRGNFPDRFSGHQFPNYSSELNVNALLLGDSALYLCASSLAAGTGSSEQYFGPGTRLTVT.

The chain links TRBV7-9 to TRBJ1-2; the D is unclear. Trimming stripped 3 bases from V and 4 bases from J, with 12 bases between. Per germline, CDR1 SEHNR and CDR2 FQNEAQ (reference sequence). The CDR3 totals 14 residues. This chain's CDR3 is CASSFSAGLYGYTF. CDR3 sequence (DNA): TGTGCCAGCAGCTTCTCCGCGGGTCTCTATGGCTACACCTTC.

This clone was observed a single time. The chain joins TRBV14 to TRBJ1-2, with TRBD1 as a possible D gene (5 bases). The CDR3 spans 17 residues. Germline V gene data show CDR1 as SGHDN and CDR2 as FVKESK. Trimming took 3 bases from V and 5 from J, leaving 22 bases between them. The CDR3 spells CASSHLTDTSPPYGYTF. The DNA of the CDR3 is TGTGCCAGCAGCCACTTGACAGACACCTCACCCCCATATGGCTACACCTTC.

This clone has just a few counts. CDR3 nucleotides: TGTGCCAGCAGCCAAGATACATGGGGTCTGGACACTGAAGCTTTCTTT. This translates into CASSQDTWGLDTEAFF. V usage is TRBV4-2 and J usage is TRBJ1-1; D gene ambiguous. The germline V gene has CDR1 LGHNA and CDR2 YNFKEQ. The V gene lost 0 bases and the J gene lost 3 bases, with 14 bases spanning the gap. The CDR3 has 16 amino acids.

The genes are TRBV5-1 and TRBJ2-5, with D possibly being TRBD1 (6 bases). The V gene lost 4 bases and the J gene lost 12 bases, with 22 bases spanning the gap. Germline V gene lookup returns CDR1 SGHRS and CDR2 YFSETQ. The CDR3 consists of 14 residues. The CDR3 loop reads CASSQETGDRAKYF. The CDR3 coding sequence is TGCGCCAGCAGCCAGGAGACAGGTGATAGAGCCAAGTACTTC.

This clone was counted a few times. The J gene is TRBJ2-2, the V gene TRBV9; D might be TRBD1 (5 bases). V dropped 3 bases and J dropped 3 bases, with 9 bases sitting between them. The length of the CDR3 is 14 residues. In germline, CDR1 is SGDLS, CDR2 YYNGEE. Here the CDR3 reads CASSDRTYTGELFF. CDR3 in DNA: TGTGCCAGCAGCGACAGGACATACACCGGGGAGCTGTTTTTT.

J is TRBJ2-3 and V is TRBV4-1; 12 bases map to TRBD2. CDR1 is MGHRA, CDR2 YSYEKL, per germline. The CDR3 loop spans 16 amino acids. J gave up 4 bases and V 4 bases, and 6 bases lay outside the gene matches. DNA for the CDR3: TGCGCCAGCAGCCCGACTAGCGGGGGAGTAGCAGATACGCAGTATTTT. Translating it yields CASSPTSGGVADTQYF.

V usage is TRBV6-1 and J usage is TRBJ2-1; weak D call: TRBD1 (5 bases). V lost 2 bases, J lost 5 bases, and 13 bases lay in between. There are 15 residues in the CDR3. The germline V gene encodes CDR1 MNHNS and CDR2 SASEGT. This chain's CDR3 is CASSEWSGSNNEQFF. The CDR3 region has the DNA TGTGCCAGCAGTGAATGGTCAGGGTCTAACAATGAGCAGTTCTTC.

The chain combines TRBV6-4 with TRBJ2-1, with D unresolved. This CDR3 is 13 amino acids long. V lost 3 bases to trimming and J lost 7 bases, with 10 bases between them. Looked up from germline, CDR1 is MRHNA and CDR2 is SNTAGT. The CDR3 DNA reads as TGTGCCAGCAGTGAAATGGGTACGAATGAGCAGTTCTTC. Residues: CASSEMGTNEQFF.

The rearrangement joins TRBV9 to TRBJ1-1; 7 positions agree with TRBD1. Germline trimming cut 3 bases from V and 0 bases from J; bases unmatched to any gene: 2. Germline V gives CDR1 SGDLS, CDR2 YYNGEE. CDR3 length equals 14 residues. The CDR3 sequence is CASSEGQMNTEAFF. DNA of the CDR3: TGTGCCAGCAGCGAGGGACAGATGAACACTGAAGCTTTCTTT. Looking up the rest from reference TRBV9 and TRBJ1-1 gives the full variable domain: DSGVTQTPKHLITATGQRVTLRCSPRSGDLSVYWYQQSLDQGLQFLIQYYNGEERAKGNILERFSAQQFPDLHSELNLSSLELGDSALYFCASSEGQMNTEAFFGQGTRLTVV.

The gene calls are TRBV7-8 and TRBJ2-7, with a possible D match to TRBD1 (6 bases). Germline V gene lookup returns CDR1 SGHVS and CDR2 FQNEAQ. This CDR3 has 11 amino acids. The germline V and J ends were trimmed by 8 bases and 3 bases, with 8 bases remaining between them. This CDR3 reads CASGTLYEQYF. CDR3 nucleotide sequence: TGTGCCAGCGGGACACTCTACGAGCAGTACTTC.